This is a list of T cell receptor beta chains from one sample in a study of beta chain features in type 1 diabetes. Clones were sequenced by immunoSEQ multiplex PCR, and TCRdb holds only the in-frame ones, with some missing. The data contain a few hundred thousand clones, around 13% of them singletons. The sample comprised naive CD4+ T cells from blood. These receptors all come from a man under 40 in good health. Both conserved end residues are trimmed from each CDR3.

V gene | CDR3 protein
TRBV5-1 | ASSPGVQETQY
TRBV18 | ASSPAPNQETQY
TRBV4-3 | ASSQEVMRRVTDTQY
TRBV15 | ATRGLGRDTQY
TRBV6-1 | ASGGLAGEQF
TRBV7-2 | ASSRDRAHRNEQF
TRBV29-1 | SATPTEAF
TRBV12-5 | ASGLVITGELF
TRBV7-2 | ASSLDRGIWDIQY
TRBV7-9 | ASSLIAVADTQY
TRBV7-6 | ASSLRGWTPEGGEQY
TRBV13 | ASSGGRNYGYT
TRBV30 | AWSSGRSSYNEQF
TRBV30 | AWSAGDTQY
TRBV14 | ASSQGGSTDTQY
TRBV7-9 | ASSLEGRSDEQY
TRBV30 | AWDAGGRLTYNEQF
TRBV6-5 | ASRRGEGQF
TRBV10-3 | AISELLQPQH
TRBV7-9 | ASSLAAGQETQY
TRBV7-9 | ASSSNGQGNTDTQY
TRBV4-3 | ASSQAPGADTEAF